This T cell receptor beta chain came from a study of T cells after yellow fever vaccination. Study-level results: Reappearing after the booster were most of the clones from primary vaccination (around 95% CD4, 88% CD8).

V dropped 5 bases and J dropped 4; count of bases not matched to a gene: 4. Germline V CDR1 and CDR2: SEHNR, FQNEAQ (reference sequence). This CDR3 comprises 14 residues. This clonotype has only a few counts. Its matching antigen is unknown. TCRdb analysed the 5' RACE reads with MiXCR anew, one entry per CDR3 protein. Altogether over 150,000 distinct CDR3 sequences are present, approximately 6.2% being singletons, with the ten largest covering less than 3%. V gene TRBV7-9 combines with J gene TRBJ2-7, with 11 bases identical to TRBD2. The input for sequencing was CD4+ T cells sorted from PBMCs, taken on the day of the first yellow fever vaccination. The receptor was isolated from a man younger than 30 who received the YFV17D yellow fever vaccine. The CDR3 region has the DNA TGTGCCAGCAGCCCTAGCGGGGGGCTGTACGAGCAGTACTTC. This codes for CASSPSGGLYEQYF. The full variable domain, completed using reference TRBV7-9 and TRBJ2-7, is DTGVSQNPRHKITKRGQNVTFRCDPISEHNRLYWYRQTLGQGPEFLTYFQNEAQLEKSRLLSDRFSAERPKGSFSTLEIQRTEQGDSAMYLCASSPSGGLYEQYFGPGTRLTVT.